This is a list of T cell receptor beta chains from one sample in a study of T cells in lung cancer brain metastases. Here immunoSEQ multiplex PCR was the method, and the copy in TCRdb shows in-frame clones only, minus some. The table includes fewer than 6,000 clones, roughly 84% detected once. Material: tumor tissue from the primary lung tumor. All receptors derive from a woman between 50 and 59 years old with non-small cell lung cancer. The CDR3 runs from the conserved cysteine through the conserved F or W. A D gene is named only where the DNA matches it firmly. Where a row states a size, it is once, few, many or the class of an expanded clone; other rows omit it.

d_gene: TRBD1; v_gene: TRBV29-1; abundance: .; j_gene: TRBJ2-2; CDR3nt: TGCAGCGTTCAGGCGACAGGGACCGGGGAGCTGTTTTTT; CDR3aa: CSVQATGTGELFF
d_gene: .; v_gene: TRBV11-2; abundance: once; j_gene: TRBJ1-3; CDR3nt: TGTGCCAGCAGCTACACCACGAAGATGAGGGGAAACACCATATATTTT; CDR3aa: CASSYTTKMRGNTIYF
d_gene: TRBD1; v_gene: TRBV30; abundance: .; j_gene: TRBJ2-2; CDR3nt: TGTGCCTGGAGCAATGGACAGGGAACAATAAACACCGGGGAGCTGTTTTTT; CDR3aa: CAWSNGQGTINTGELFF
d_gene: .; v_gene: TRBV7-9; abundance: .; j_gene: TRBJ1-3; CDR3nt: TGTGCCAGCAGCTTACAAGGAGCAGCCATATATTTT; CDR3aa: CASSLQGAAIYF
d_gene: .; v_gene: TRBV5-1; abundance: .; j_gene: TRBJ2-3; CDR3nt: TGCGCCAGCAGCGGCGGAACCCCCACAGATACGCAGTATTTT; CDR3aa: CASSGGTPTDTQYF
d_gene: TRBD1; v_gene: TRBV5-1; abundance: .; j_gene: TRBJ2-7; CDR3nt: TGCGCCAGCAGGCATACCACCGGGACAGTAACCTACGAGCAGTACTTC; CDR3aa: CASRHTTGTVTYEQYF
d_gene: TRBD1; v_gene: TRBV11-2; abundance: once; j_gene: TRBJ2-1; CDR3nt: TGTGCCAGCAGCTTACAGACAGGGGGCCTGAGAAGAGATTACAATGAGCAGTTCTTC; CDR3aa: CASSLQTGGLRRDYNEQFF
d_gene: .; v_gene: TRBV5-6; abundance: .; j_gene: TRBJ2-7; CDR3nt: TGTGCCAGCAGCTTCGGTGTCTTAACCTACGAGCAGTACTTC; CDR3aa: CASSFGVLTYEQYF
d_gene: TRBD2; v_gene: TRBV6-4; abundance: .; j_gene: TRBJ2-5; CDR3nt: TGTGCCAGCAGTGACTCGACTAGCGGGGGGGCAGAGACCCAGTACTTC; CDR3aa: CASSDSTSGGAETQYF
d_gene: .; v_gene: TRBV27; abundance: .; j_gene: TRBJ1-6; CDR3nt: TGTGCCAGCAGCCTTACGGGCTCACCCCTCCACTTT; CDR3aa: CASSLTGSPLHF
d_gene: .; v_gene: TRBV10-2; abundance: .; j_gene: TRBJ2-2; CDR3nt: TGCGCCAGCAGTGATGGGAGCACCGCCGGGGAGCTGTTTTTT; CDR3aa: CASSDGSTAGELFF
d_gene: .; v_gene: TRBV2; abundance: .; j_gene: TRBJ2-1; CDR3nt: TGTGCCAGCCTCCGGCCACGGGTCGGGCTGTACAATGAGCAGTTCTTC; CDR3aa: CASLRPRVGLYNEQFF
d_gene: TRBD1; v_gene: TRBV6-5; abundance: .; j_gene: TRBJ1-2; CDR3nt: TGTGCCAGCGGGGGGACAGGGGGGAACTATGGCTACACCTTC; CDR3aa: CASGGTGGNYGYTF
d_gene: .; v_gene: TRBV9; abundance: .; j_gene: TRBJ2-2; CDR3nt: TGTGCCAGCAGCGTAGAACAGTTCACCGGGGAGCTGTTTTTT; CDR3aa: CASSVEQFTGELFF
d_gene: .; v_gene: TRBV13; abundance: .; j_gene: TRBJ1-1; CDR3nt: TGTGCCAGCAGCTTTTGGAATAACATGAACACTGAAGCTTTCTTT; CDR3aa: CASSFWNNMNTEAFF
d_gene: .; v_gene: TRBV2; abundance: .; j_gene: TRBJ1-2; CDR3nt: TGTGCCAGCAGTCCGGACGGTAACTATGGCTACACCTTC; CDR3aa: CASSPDGNYGYTF
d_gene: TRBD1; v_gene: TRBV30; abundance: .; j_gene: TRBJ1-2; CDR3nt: TGTGCCTCTAAGACAGGGGGCAACTATGGCTACACCTTC; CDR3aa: CASKTGGNYGYTF
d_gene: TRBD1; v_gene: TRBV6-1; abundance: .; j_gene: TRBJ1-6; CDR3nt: TGTGCCAGCAGTGAAGGGACAGGGGTTTCACCCCTCCACTTT; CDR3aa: CASSEGTGVSPLHF
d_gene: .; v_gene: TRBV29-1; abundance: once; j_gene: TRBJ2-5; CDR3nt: TGCAGCGTTGGAGGTTTCCAAGAGACCCAGTACTTC; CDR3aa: CSVGGFQETQYF
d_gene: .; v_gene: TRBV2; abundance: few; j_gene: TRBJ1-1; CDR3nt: TGTGCCAGCGAGGGCAGGGCCAGGACTGAAGCTTTCTTT; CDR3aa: CASEGRARTEAFF
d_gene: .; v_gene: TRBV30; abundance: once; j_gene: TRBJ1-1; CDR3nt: TGTGCCTGGGCCGAGAACACTGAAGCTTTCTTT; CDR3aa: CAWAENTEAFF
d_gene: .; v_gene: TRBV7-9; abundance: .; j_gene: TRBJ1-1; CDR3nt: TGTGCCAGCAGCTTCACGGGACTTAACACTGAAGCTTTCTTT; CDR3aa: CASSFTGLNTEAFF
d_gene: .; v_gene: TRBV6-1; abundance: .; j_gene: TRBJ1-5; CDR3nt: TGTGCCAGCAGTTGGGAGGGGGTGAGCAATCAGCCCCAGCATTTT; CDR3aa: CASSWEGVSNQPQHF
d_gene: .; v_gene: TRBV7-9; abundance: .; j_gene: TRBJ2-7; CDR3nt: TGTGCCAGCAGCGCGGGACCGACTCCCCCTTACGAGCAGTACTTC; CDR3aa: CASSAGPTPPYEQYF
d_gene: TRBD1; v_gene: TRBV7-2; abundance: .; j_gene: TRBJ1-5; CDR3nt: TGTGCCAGCAGCTCCCAGGGGGCTTTGAGCAATCAGCCCCAGCATTTT; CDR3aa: CASSSQGALSNQPQHF
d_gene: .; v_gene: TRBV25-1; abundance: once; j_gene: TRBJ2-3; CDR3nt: TGTGCCAGCAGTGATTATGGGATAACAGATACGCAGTATTTT; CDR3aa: CASSDYGITDTQYF
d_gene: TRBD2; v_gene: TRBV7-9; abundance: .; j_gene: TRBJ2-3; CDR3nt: TGTGCCAGCAGCTTATATTCACACACCGGACTAGCGGCCACAGATACGCAGTATTTT; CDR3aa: CASSLYSHTGLAATDTQYF
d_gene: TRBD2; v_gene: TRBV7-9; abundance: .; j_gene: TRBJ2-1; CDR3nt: TGTGCCAGCAGCCCCCCCTGGCGGGGGGAGTACAATGAGCAGTTCTTC; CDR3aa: CASSPPWRGEYNEQFF
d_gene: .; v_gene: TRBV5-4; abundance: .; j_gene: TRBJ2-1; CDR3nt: TGTGCCAGCAGCTTGAGTATGGACAATGAGCAGTTCTTC; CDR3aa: CASSLSMDNEQFF
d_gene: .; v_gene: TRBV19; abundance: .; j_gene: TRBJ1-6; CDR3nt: TGTGCCAGTAGTATTGGAGGCGATTCACCCCTCCACTTT; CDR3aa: CASSIGGDSPLHF
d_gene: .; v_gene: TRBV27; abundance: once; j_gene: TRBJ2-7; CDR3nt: TGTGCCAGCAATCCGGGACGGGTAACCTACGAGCAGTACTTC; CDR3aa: CASNPGRVTYEQYF
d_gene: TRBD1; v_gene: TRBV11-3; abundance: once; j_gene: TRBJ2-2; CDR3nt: TGTGCCAGCAGCTTTAGGACAGGGACGACCGGGGAGCTGTTTTTT; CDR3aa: CASSFRTGTTGELFF
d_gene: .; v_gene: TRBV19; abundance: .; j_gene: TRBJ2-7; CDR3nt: TGTGCCAGTAGTAGTGTCGGCGAGCAGTACTTC; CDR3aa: CASSSVGEQYF
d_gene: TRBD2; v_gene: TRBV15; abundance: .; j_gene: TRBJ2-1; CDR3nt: TGTGCCACCAGCAGAGACTCAAGGGGGACTAGCATAAATGAGCAGTTCTTC; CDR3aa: CATSRDSRGTSINEQFF
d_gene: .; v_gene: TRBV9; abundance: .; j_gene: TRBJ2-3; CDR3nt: TGTGCCAGCAGCGTAGTAAGCCCTAGGGATACGCAGTATTTT; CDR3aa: CASSVVSPRDTQYF
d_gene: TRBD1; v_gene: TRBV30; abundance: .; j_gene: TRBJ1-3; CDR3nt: TGTGCCTGGAGTGCGACAGGGGCTGGAAACACCATATATTTT; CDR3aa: CAWSATGAGNTIYF
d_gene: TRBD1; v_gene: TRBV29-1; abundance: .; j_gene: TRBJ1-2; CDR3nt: TGCAGCGTTGAAGACGGCGTAGGGTGGGACAGTAGTTACACCTTC; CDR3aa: CSVEDGVGWDSSYTF
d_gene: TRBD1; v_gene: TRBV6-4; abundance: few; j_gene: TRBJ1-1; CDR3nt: TGTGCCAGCAGGGTTCAGGGGGGGACTGAAGCTTTCTTT; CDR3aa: CASRVQGGTEAFF
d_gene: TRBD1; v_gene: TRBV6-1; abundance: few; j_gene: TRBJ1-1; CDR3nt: TGTGCCAGCAGTGGAACAGGGGATCGGACTGAAGCTTTCTTT; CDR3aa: CASSGTGDRTEAFF
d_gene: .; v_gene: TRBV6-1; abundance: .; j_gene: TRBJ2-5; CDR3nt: TGTGCCAGCAATCAGGGCCCCCAAGAGACCCAGTACTTC; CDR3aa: CASNQGPQETQYF
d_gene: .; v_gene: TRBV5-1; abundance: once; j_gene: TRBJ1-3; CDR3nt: TGCGCCAGCAGCTTGGAGGGGACCGGTGGCTCTGGAAACACCATATATTTT; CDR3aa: CASSLEGTGGSGNTIYF
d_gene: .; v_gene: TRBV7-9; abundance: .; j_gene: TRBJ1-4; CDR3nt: TGTGCCAGCAGCTTTCAGAATGAAAAACTGTTTTTT; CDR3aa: CASSFQNEKLFF
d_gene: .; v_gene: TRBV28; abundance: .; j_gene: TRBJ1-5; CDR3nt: TGTGCCAGCAGTCCCCCCAACAGGGTTCGGAGCAATCAGCCCCAGCATTTT; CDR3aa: CASSPPNRVRSNQPQHF
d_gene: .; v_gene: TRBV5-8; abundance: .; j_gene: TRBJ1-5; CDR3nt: TGTGCCAGCAGCTTGGCTCCAGGGAACCAGCCCCAGCATTTT; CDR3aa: CASSLAPGNQPQHF
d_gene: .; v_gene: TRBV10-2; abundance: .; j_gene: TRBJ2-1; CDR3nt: TGCGCCAGCAAGGAGGGGGGGGCGTACAATGAGCAGTTCTTC; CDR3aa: CASKEGGAYNEQFF
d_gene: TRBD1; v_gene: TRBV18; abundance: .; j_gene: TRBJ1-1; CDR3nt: TGTGCCAGCTCACCACCGGGGACAGTGAACACTGAAGCTTTCTTT; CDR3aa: CASSPPGTVNTEAFF
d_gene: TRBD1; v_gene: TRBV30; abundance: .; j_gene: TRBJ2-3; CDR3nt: TGTGCCTGGGGGCAGGGGGTTGGAGATACGCAGTATTTT; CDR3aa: CAWGQGVGDTQYF
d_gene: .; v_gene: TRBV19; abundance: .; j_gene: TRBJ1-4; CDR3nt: TGTGCCAGTAGTGCCAGGGCTCGTGAAAAACTGTTTTTT; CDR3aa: CASSARAREKLFF
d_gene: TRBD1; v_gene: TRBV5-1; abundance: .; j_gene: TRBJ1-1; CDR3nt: TGCGCCAGCAGTAGCCGGGACAGTGAAGCTTTCTTT; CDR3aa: CASSSRDSEAFF
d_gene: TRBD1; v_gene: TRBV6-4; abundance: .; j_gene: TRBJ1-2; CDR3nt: TGTGCCAGCAGTGACGAGGGGGCCCAGGTACATGGCTACACCTTC; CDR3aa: CASSDEGAQVHGYTF
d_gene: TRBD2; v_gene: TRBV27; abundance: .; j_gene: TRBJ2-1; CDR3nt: TGTGCCAGCAGTAATCTTGGGACTAGCCTCAATGAGCAGTTCTTC; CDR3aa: CASSNLGTSLNEQFF
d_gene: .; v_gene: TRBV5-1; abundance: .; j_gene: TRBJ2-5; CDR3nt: TGCGCCAGCAGTCCCCTAGGAACATCTGGAGAGACCCAATACTTC; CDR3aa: CASSPLGTSGETQYF
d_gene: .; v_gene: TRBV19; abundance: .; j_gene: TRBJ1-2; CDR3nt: TGTGCCAGTAGTTCGGTTAACTATGGCTACACCTTC; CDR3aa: CASSSVNYGYTF
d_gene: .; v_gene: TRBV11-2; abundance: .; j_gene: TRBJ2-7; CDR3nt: TGTGCCAGCAGCTTAGATGGTCGGGGAAACTACGAGCAGTACTTC; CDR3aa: CASSLDGRGNYEQYF